Listed here is a single T cell receptor (beta chain). Antigen unknown. The CDR3 extends 3 residues past the end of the read, so its final part is completed from the germline J gene. This sample was included in a study of T cells in women clearing cervical HPV infection. Study-wide background: Cases: HPV16-related CIN3 or worse on histology, 2 invasive cancers. Controls were women whose single incident HPV16 infection cleared within 12 months without precancer or cancer.

Clones were sequenced by immunoSEQ multiplex PCR, and TCRdb holds only the in-frame ones, with some missing. The sample features about 30,000 clones, with 1.4% in its top ten. Trimming took off 5 bases at V and 6 bases at J, with 20 bases between the two ends. The CDR3 sequence is 16 residues long. Germline-derived CDR1 and CDR2 are SGHRS and YFSETQ. Cervical HPV DNA detected by MY09/MY11 PCR, typed by dot-blot. Notes on the study in general: Timing of associations relative to infection is unclear; T-cell subsets were not isolated.

This chain uses TRBV5-1 with TRBJ2-2; D is perhaps TRBD1 (6 bases). Sample: blood buffy coat. The source of this sequence is a woman aged 18-70 years with a cervical HPV16 infection that either progressed to CIN3+ or cleared (not recorded which). The CDR3 DNA, read in part, is TGCGCCAGCAGAACGAGAGGGGGTGGCCAGGCCGGGGAG. This encodes CASRTRGGGQAGE. The full CDR3 protein reads CASRTRGGGQAGELFF.